A single TCR beta chain is shown here with its context. The sample belongs to a study of OX40 agonist ivuxolimab in advanced cancers. Study-level information: Hepatocellular carcinoma, melanoma, renal cell or head and neck cancer affected the dose-escalation patients.

With autoimmune disease history or systemic immunosuppression, patients were excluded. The repertoire was sequenced with immunoSEQ multiplex PCR; TCRdb's copy has only in-frame clones and lacks some. Of 55,000 to 90,000 clones in the sample, around 90% are singletons; the top ten hold 0.85% to 1%. The CDR3 spans 15 residues. Germline values: CDR1 SGHRS, CDR2 YFSETQ. V lost 4 bases, J lost 6 bases, and 8 bases stayed unmatched. The receptor was isolated from an adult with an advanced solid tumor such as melanoma, head and neck, liver or kidney cancer. The input for sequencing was CD4+ or CD8+ T cells sorted from blood, taken in a trial of the OX40 agonist ivuxolimab. The V gene is TRBV5-1, the J gene TRBJ1-4, with 8 bases identical to TRBD1. The CDR3 spells CASSVQGEDHEKLFF. The CDR3 region has the DNA TGCGCCAGCAGCGTACAGGGGGAAGATCATGAAAAACTGTTTTTT.